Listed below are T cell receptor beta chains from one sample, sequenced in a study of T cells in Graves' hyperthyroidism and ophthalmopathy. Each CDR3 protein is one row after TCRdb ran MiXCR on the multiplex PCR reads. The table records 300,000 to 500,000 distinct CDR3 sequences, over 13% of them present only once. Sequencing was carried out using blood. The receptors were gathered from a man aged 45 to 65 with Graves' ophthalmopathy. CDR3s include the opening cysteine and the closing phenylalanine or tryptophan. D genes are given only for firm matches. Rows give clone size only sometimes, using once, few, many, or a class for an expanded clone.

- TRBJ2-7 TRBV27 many CATKTYSRGTYEQYF TGTGCCACCAAGACCTACAGCAGGGGAACCTACGAGCAGTACTTC
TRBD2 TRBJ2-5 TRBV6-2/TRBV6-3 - CASSDPGLAGVEQETQYF TGTGCCAGCAGTGACCCGGGACTAGCGGGAGTAGAACAAGAGACCCAGTACTTC
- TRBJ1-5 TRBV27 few CASRPAGAQGQPQHF TGTGCCAGCAGGCCTGCGGGGGCGCAGGGCCAGCCCCAGCATTTT
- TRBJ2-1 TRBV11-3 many CASSLDLGSYNEQFF TGTGCCAGCAGCTTAGATTTGGGGTCATACAATGAGCAGTTCTTC
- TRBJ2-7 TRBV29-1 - CSVEWAGADEQYF TGCAGCGTTGAATGGGCAGGGGCCGACGAGCAGTACTTC
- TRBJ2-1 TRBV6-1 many CASTDRGAARNEQFF TGTGCCAGCACCGATCGTGGTGCAGCGCGTAATGAGCAGTTCTTC
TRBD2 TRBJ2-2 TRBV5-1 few CASSLQGLAGHHTGELFF TGCGCCAGCAGCCTCCAGGGACTAGCGGGACACCACACCGGGGAGCTGTTTTTT
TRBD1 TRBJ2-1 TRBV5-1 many CASSWGQHLAHEQFF TGCGCCAGCAGCTGGGGACAGCACTTAGCCCATGAGCAGTTCTTC
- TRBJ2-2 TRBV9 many CASSVASYTGELFF TGTGCCAGCAGCGTAGCTAGCTACACCGGGGAGCTGTTTTTT
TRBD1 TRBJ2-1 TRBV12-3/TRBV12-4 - CATRDRGANEQFF TGTGCCACCCGGGACAGGGGGGCGAATGAGCAGTTCTTC
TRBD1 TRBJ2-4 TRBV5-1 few CASSPSPGTGGVLAKNIQYF TGCGCCAGCAGCCCAAGCCCCGGGACAGGGGGCGTTCTAGCCAAAAACATTCAGTACTTC
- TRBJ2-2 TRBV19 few CASLGFWGTGELFF TGTGCCAGCCTGGGTTTTTGGGGCACCGGGGAGCTGTTTTTT
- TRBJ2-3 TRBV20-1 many CSARGPASVGTDTQYF TGCAGTGCTAGAGGCCCCGCTAGCGTCGGCACAGATACGCAGTATTTT
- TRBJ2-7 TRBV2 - CASSELGGPYEQYF TGTGCCAGCAGTGAACTCGGGGGCCCCTACGAGCAGTACTTC
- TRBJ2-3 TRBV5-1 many CASNSGTSTDTQYF TGCGCCAGTAATAGCGGAACTAGCACAGATACGCAGTATTTT
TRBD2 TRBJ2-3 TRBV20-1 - CSATGTSGGSTDTQYF TGCAGTGCTACCGGGACTAGCGGGGGGTCCACAGATACGCAGTATTTT
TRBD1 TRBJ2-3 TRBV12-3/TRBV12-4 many CASAPLTGVGATDTQYF TGTGCCAGTGCCCCCCTGACAGGGGTAGGCGCCACAGATACGCAGTATTTT
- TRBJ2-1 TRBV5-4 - CASSVGPNSYNEQFF TGTGCCAGCAGCGTAGGACCAAACTCCTACAATGAGCAGTTCTTC
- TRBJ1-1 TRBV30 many CAWSTFLGNTEAFF TGTGCCTGGAGTACCTTTCTCGGGAACACTGAAGCTTTCTTT
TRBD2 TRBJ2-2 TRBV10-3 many CAISESSGNPTGELFF TGTGCCATCAGTGAGTCGAGCGGGAACCCCACCGGGGAGCTGTTTTTT
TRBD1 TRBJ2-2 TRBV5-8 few CASSYPGQVTGELFF TGTGCCAGCAGCTATCCGGGACAGGTTACCGGGGAGCTGTTTTTT
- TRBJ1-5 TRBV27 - CASSPGGYSNQPQHF TGTGCCAGCAGTCCCGGGGGATATAGCAATCAGCCCCAGCATTTT
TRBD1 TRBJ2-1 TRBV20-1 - CSTYRGRDEQFF TGCAGTACTTACAGGGGGCGCGATGAGCAGTTCTTC
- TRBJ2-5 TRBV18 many CASSPLRKAQETQYF TGTGCCAGCTCACCACTAAGGAAGGCCCAAGAGACCCAGTACTTC
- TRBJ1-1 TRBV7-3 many CASSFPREDTQGSTEAFF TGTGCCAGCAGCTTCCCACGGGAAGACACACAGGGTTCCACTGAAGCTTTCTTT
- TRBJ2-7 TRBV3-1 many CASSQGAGAVYEQYF TGTGCCAGCAGCCAAGGCGCAGGGGCCGTCTACGAGCAGTACTTC
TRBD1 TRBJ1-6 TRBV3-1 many CASSQAGQTISPPLHF TGTGCCAGCAGCCAAGCGGGACAGACGATATCGCCACCCCTCCACTTT
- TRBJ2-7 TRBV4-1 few CASSQEAGLLLEQYF TGCGCCAGCAGCCAAGAGGCGGGACTCCTCTTGGAGCAGTACTTC
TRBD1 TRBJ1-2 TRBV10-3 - CAINGQEKFYGYTF TGTGCCATCAATGGACAGGAGAAATTCTATGGCTACACCTTC
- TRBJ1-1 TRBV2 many CASSEDSARVTEAFF TGTGCCAGCAGTGAAGATTCCGCCCGGGTCACTGAAGCTTTCTTT
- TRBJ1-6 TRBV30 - CAWSVVQDSPLHF TGTGCCTGGAGTGTAGTCCAGGATTCACCCCTCCACTTT
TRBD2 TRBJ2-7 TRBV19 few CASSIGLAGGPIKNEQYF TGTGCCAGTAGTATAGGACTAGCGGGAGGCCCGATAAAGAACGAGCAGTACTTC
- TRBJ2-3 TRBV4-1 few CASKNRDTDTQYF TGCGCCAGCAAAAACAGGGACACAGATACGCAGTATTTT
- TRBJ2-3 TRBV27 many CASTLPEGLRATGDTQYF TGTGCCAGCACCCTTCCGGAGGGTTTGCGGGCCACCGGGGATACGCAGTATTTT
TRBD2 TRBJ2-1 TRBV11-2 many CASSSGLAGGYGNEQFF TGTGCCAGCAGCTCGGGACTAGCGGGAGGGTATGGCAATGAGCAGTTCTTC
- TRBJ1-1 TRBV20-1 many CSARQTTRATEAFF TGCAGTGCTAGACAAACAACCAGGGCCACTGAAGCTTTCTTT
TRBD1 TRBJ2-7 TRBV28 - CASSSAGQGAYEQYF TGTGCCAGCAGTTCAGCGGGACAGGGGGCTTACGAGCAGTACTTC
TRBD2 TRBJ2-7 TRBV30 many CAWSVRGAYEQYF TGTGCCTGGAGTGTACGGGGGGCCTACGAGCAGTACTTC
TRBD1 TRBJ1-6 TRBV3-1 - CASGDSSYNSPLHF TGTGCCAGCGGGGACAGCTCCTATAATTCACCCCTCCACTTT
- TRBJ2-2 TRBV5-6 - CASSRGRVHLYTGELFF TGTGCCAGCAGCCGAGGGCGGGTGCACCTCTACACCGGGGAGCTGTTTTTT
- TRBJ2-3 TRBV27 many CASSSGASTDTQYF TGTGCCAGCAGTTCGGGGGCGAGCACAGATACGCAGTATTTT
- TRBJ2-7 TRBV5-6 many CASSLVTSGHNYEQYF TGTGCCAGCAGCTTGGTTACCTCGGGCCATAACTACGAGCAGTACTTC
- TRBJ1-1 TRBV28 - CASTPSFQAAFF TGTGCCAGCACCCCCAGCTTTCAGGCCGCTTTCTTT
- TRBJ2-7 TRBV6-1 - CASRTVSDYYEQYF TGTGCCAGCAGGACGGTTTCGGACTACTACGAGCAGTACTTC